This TCR beta chain derives from a study of sequential checkpoint blockade in melanoma. Only in-frame clones appear in the TCRdb table, and some are missing; sequencing was by immunoSEQ multiplex PCR. The sample holds roughly 30,000 clones, more than 65% seen once. The V and J ends lost 5 bases and 4 bases respectively, with 7 bases between them. Looked up from germline, CDR1 is MNHEY and CDR2 is SVGAGI. The CDR3 spans 12 residues. As for treatment: randomized to nivolumab then ipilimumab (arm A) or the reverse (arm B). From thawed PBMCs, live CD3+CD8+ cells negative for CD19 and CD56 were sorted. The gene calls are TRBV6-5 and TRBJ2-3, with D unclear. The source was CD8+ T cells sorted from blood (inferred from file names), collected from a patient given nivolumab and ipilimumab in sequence. The clonotype comes from a human donor with melanoma. This CDR3 reads CASSPVPDTQYF. For the CDR3, the DNA is TGTGCCAGCAGTCCGGTCCCAGATACGCAGTATTTT.